This TCR beta chain stems from a study of Ad26.COV2.S vaccination and SARS-CoV-2 variants (dated by TCRdb to about 2021). In terms of the full investigation: Vaccine-arm donors came from COV1001, a multicentre, randomized, double-blind, placebo-controlled phase I-IIa trial of Ad26.COV2.S in healthy adults. Dosing of Ad26.COV2.S was intramuscular, at either 5x10^10 or 1x10^11 viral particles, delivered as one shot or as two shots spaced 56 days apart. TCRbeta repertoire sequencing served as the tool for gauging how specific and how broad the SARS-CoV-2-reactive T cell receptors were following Ad26.COV2.S vaccination. A total of around 32 samples were included in the TCR-sequenced set, comprising roughly 19 Ad26.COV2.S vaccine recipients, 5 placebo recipients and 8 SARS-CoV-2 convalescent individuals. Trial participants were randomized into five groups of five, in which low-dose or high-dose Ad26.COV2.S was given once or twice, or placebo was given on both occasions. Throughout the experiments and outcome assessment, investigators stayed blinded to trial group allocation.

The immunoSEQ Assay was used to sequence TCRbeta CDR3 regions. After extraction, genomic DNA underwent amplification by bias-controlled multiplex PCR, followed by high-throughput sequencing. The paper's processing steps were these. To quantify the absolute abundance of every unique TCRbeta CDR3 region, sequences were collapsed and filtered. T cell fraction was estimated by normalization of TCRbeta template counts to usable DNA, with usable DNA being measured through amplification of reference genes present in all nucleated cells. Repertoire TCRs were annotated as SARS-CoV-2-specific by exact matching of V gene, CDR3 amino acid sequence and J gene to a known reactive TCR set. MIRA supplied the reference SARS-CoV-2 TCR set, which was filtered for enrichment in COVID-19-positive ImmuneCODE repertoires so that public or cross-reactive TCRs were removed. Drawing on the MIRA antigens, annotated TCRs were analysed further at the level of specific ORF or position within ORF. Depth was the summed frequency of annotated unique rearrangements, while breadth was defined as annotated unique rearrangements over total unique productive rearrangements. Group comparisons of TCR breadth used two-sided Wilcoxon rank-sum tests. TCRdb mirrors the immuneACCESS table, restricted to in-frame sequences. Some clones are absent from its copies; in checked studies, under half trace to an unresolved V gene, and the reason for the others is unknown. D and trimming were read from the DNA, whereas the V and J calls and clone size are those reported in that table. The sample includes hundreds of thousands of clones, with roughly 81% observed a single time. The ten largest clones represent 3.3% of the sample.

Compared with germline, V lacks 8 bases and J lacks 7 bases; bases without a gene match: 3. Including cysteine and phenylalanine, the CDR3 has 11 amino acids. Only the CDR3 portion is preserved as DNA: 33 bases, with reading frame beginning at the first base. The germline V gene provides CDR1 MRHNA and CDR2 SNTAGT. With regard to this clone: Its antigen has not been determined. The input lacks base qualities; no much larger clone sits a single base away.

The sample's treatment or condition label is to be understood as: roughly 18 received Ad26.COV2.S at low or high dose, single or two shots; about five received placebo; per-sample allocation not given. Repertoires of vaccine and placebo recipients were sequenced from samples taken on day 63 after the first injection. In Cohort 1b, fewer than 30 adults aged 18-55 years were enrolled at a single site in Boston, USA, between 29 July and 7 August 2020. Ad26.COV2.S consisted of a replication-incompetent adenovirus type 26 vector by which a prefusion-stabilized SARS-CoV-2 spike protein from the original Wuhan strain was expressed. General conclusions and limits of the study: Higher spike-specific TCR breadth was observed in Ad26.COV2.S recipients than in placebo recipients (P = 0.0014). After vaccination, spike-specific CD8+ and CD4+ T cell responses were reported to show substantial breadth. Comparable non-spike TCR breadth was observed between vaccine and placebo recipients, consistent with only spike being contained in the vaccine. The study lacked the statistical power to compare responses across vaccine doses or regimens. According to the authors, total T cell responses may have been underestimated by the TCR breadth and depth analyses.

The receptor was derived from a person aged 18-65 years who received the Ad26.COV2.S COVID-19 vaccine or a placebo. The source was peripheral blood, collected in a trial of Ad26.COV2.S vaccine versus placebo. The V gene is TRBV6-4 and the J gene is TRBJ1-2; TRBD1 agrees with 8 junctional bases. The nucleotides are TGTGCCAGCTCAGGGGGCGCTGGCTACACCTTC. It translates to CASSGGAGYTF.